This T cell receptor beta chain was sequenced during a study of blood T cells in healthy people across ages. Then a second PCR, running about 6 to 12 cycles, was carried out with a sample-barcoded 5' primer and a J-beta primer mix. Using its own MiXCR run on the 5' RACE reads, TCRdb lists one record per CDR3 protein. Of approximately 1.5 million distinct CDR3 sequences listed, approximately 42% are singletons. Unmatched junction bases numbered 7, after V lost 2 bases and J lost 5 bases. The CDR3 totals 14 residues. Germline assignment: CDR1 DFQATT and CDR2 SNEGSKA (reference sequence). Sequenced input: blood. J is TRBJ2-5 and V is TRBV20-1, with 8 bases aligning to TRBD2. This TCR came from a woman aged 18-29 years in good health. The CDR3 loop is CSARSGLGYETQYF. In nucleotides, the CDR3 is TGCAGTGCTAGATCGGGACTAGGATACGAGACCCAGTACTTC.